This T cell receptor beta chain was found in a study of tumor and adjacent non-tumor tissue in lung cancer. Study background: The cohort had around twelve adenocarcinoma, a couple of squamous cell and 1 small cell patients. The patients, around 10 men and about 5 women, were 31 to 76 with stage I to III disease. Findings and limits, study-wide: Compared with tumor, normal lung showed significantly lower TCR diversity.

About this clonotype: Its target is unknown. The junction does not match germline at one end; this may be a read error.

The CDR3 loop spans 16 amino acids. Germline V gene sequence: CDR1 MNHEY, CDR2 SVGAGI. A modified ARM-PCR protocol with three rounds of nested PCR amplified TCRbeta. In TCRdb, the multiplex PCR reads were re-called with MiXCR into one record per CDR3 protein. The sample lists 110,000 or so distinct CDR3 sequences; under 65% were seen once. The template was RNA from unsorted bulk tissue. More than 3 cm separated this lung sample from the edge of the tumor. Between August and November 2014, newly diagnosed, chemotherapy-naive lung cancer patients underwent thoracic surgery in China. This TCR was recovered from a man in his fifties or sixties with non-small cell lung cancer. Sequencing used distant non-tumor lung tissue. This rearrangement joins TRBV6-5 to TRBJ2-6, with D possibly being TRBD1 or TRBD2 (5 bases each). The CDR3 sequence is CASSSAGLAGANVLIF. In DNA, the CDR3 is TGTGCCAGCAGTTCCGCAGGGCTAGCCGGGGCCAATGTCCTGATTTTC.